Below are 13 T cell receptor beta chains sequenced from a single sample in a study of early T cells in non-severe SARS-CoV-2 infection. Using its own MiXCR run on the 5' RACE reads, TCRdb lists one record per CDR3 protein. The sample yields 60,000 or so distinct CDR3 sequences, 7.5% to 9.5% seen once. The source material was whole blood, sampled at baseline. Source of these receptors: an adult who was a healthcare worker with PCR-confirmed SARS-CoV-2 infection or an uninfected control (not recorded which).

This clonotype was found a few times. This chain joins TRBV7-9 and TRBJ2-2; D not certain. Germline V lookup: CDR1 SEHNR, CDR2 FQNEAQ (reference sequence). This CDR3 is 13 amino acids long. V gave up 5 bases and J gave up 6 bases, with 10 bases separating them. The CDR3 DNA reads TGTGCCAGCAGCAACGCCCGGGCCGGGGAGCTGTTTTTT. Its protein product is CASSNARAGELFF.

This clonotype came up many times. The gene calls are TRBV20-1 and TRBJ1-2; a weak D match, TRBD1 (5 bases). The germline CDR1 and CDR2 sequences are DFQATT and SNEGSKA (reference sequence). V dropped 1 base and J dropped 4 bases, with 13 bases sitting between them. CDR3 length: 14 residues. The CDR3 spells CSARVTEGGYGYTF. The CDR3 DNA reads TGCAGTGCTAGAGTGACAGAGGGCGGCTATGGCTACACCTTC.

This clonotype was observed a handful of times. The rearrangement joins TRBV7-9 to TRBJ2-7; 10 nucleotides align to TRBD1. CDR3 length equals 15 residues. Trimming took 5 bases from V and 5 from J; bases not matched to a gene: 9. Germline assignment: CDR1 SEHNR and CDR2 FQNEAQ (reference sequence). CDR3 amino acids: CASSIGTGVKDEQYF. CDR3 coding DNA: TGTGCCAGCAGCATCGGGACAGGGGTTAAAGACGAGCAGTACTTC. The full variable domain, its missing parts supplied by reference TRBV7-9 and TRBJ2-7, is DTGVSQNPRHKITKRGQNVTFRCDPISEHNRLYWYRQTLGQGPEFLTYFQNEAQLEKSRLLSDRFSAERPKGSFSTLEIQRTEQGDSAMYLCASSIGTGVKDEQYFGPGTRLTVT.

In this sample, this clonotype turned up many times. This sequence joins TRBV12-3 or TRBV12-4 and TRBJ2-1; 8 bases match TRBD1. J gave up 15 bases and V 10 bases, and 17 bases lay outside the gene matches. This CDR3 has 13 amino acids. The CDR3 sequence is CATSTIPGTGPFF. The CDR3 region has the DNA TGTGCCACCAGCACCATCCCCGGGACAGGCCCGTTCTTC.

This chain connects TRBV4-1 to TRBJ2-7; no reliable D call. CDR3 length: 14 amino acids. Germline CDR1 and CDR2: MGHRA and YSYEKL. V shed 4 bases and J shed 7 bases, with 17 bases lying between them. This CDR3 reads CASSLGPTQGEQYF. The CDR3 DNA is TGCGCCAGCAGCCTAGGACCTACTCAAGGGGAGCAGTACTTC.

This clonotype occurred a few times. V usage is TRBV6-6 and J usage is TRBJ2-7; 8 nucleotides match TRBD1. CDR3 length equals 15 residues. V shed 4 bases, J shed 0 bases, and the junction held 5 bases outside the gene matches. Germline lookup yields CDR1 MNHNY and CDR2 SVGAGI (reference sequence). The CDR3 protein is CASSFPGTGSYEQYF. CDR3 in DNA: TGTGCCAGCAGTTTCCCCGGGACAGGCTCCTACGAGCAGTACTTC.

This clonotype was seen many times. This chain uses TRBV24-1 with TRBJ2-1, with 11 bases that match TRBD2. CDR1 is KGHDR and CDR2 is SFDVKD in the germline V gene. This CDR3 has 13 residues. The junction had 3 bases not matched to a gene; V was cut back by 2 bases and J by 13 bases. The CDR3 here is CATSDSLAGDQFF. The CDR3 DNA follows: TGTGCCACCAGTGATTCACTAGCGGGAGACCAGTTCTTC.

This clonotype was recorded a few times. This chain joins TRBV7-3 and TRBJ2-3; D possibly uses TRBD1 or TRBD2 (5 bases each). The CDR3 has 15 amino acids. The germline V gene has CDR1 SGHTA and CDR2 FQGTGA. The V end lost 5 bases, the J end lost 2 bases, and 14 bases lay between the germline ends. In DNA form, the CDR3 reads TGTGCCAGCAGCGGTCGGGACGGATACACAGATACGCAGTATTTT. It codes for CASSGRDGYTDTQYF. The whole variable domain, filled in from reference TRBV7-3 and TRBJ2-3, reads GAGVSQTPSNKVTEKGKYVELRCDPISGHTALYWYRQSLGQGPEFLIYFQGTGAADDSGLPNDRFFAVRPEGSVSTLKIQRTERGDSAVYLCASSGRDGYTDTQYFGPGTRLTVL.

The CDR3 sequence is CASGLGTAGDNEQFF. CDR3 bases: TGTGCTAGTGGTCTTGGGACAGCCGGGGACAATGAGCAGTTCTTC. The rearrangement uses TRBV12-5 and TRBJ2-1, with 7 bases that match TRBD1. Per the germline V gene, CDR1 is LGHNT and CDR2 is FRNRAP. J was trimmed by 5 bases and V by 5 bases; bases with no gene match: 9. The CDR3 has 15 residues.

The rearrangement joins TRBV12-3 or TRBV12-4 to TRBJ2-3; TRBD2 matches at 10 bases. J lost 4 bases, V lost 1 base, and 8 bases had no gene match. The CDR3 totals 17 residues. CDR3 protein: CASSLGLAGAGADTQYF. DNA of the CDR3: TGTGCCAGCAGTTTAGGCCTAGCGGGGGCGGGCGCAGATACGCAGTATTTT.

This clonotype was detected a few times. This sequence joins TRBV12-5 and TRBJ2-7; D is unclear. Per germline, CDR1 LGHNT and CDR2 FRNRAP. V was shortened by 1 base and J by 5 bases, with 9 bases between the two germline ends. The CDR3 contains 13 residues. The DNA of the CDR3 is TGTGCTAGTGGTTTGGCCAGAATAGACGAGCAGTACTTC. Encoded protein: CASGLARIDEQYF.

This sequence joins TRBV2 and TRBJ2-2; TRBD2 matches 10 bases. The CDR3 contains 16 residues. Unmatched junction bases numbered 7, after V lost 8 bases and J lost 1 base. Germline V gene sequence: CDR1 SNHLY, CDR2 FYNNEI. Written as DNA, the CDR3 is TGTGCCAGCGGGGCCCTAGCGGGGGTGAACACCGGGGAGCTGTTTTTT. It codes for CASGALAGVNTGELFF.

This clonotype was detected many times. The rearrangement joins TRBV7-9 to TRBJ2-1, with 14 nucleotides matching TRBD2. V shed 5 bases, J shed 2 bases, and the junction held 14 bases outside the gene matches. The CDR3 has 20 amino acids. Looked up from germline, CDR1 is SEHNR and CDR2 is FQNEAQ (reference sequence). The CDR3 region has the DNA TGTGCCAGCAGCCGAGGTGGACTAGCGGGAGGCCCTTTAACCTACAATGAGCAGTTCTTC. It encodes CASSRGGLAGGPLTYNEQFF.